The 11 T cell receptor beta chains given below trace back to one sample, sequenced in a study of CD8+CD57+ T cells in acquired aplastic anemia. The study profiled TCR beta VDJ and CDR3 using genomic DNA as template. TCRdb recomputed calls from the reads with MiXCR, one row per CDR3 protein. Of approximately 150,000 distinct CDR3 sequences in the sample, around 48% were seen once. Patients sequenced had flow cytometry evidence of CD8+CD57+ cell expansion. Sequencing used sorted CD4+, CD8+, or CD8+CD57+ T cells (not recorded which) from PBMCs. These receptors all stem from a human donor with aplastic anemia.

The chain carries TRBV7-3 and TRBJ1-6, with TRBD1 identical over 8 bases. The V segment lost 5 bases and the J segment 12 bases; nucleotides outside the gene matches: 6. This CDR3 comprises 13 residues. CDR1 is SGHTA and CDR2 is FQGTGA in the germline V gene. CDR3 sequence reads: CASSLGQGGPLHF. The CDR3 region has the DNA TGTGCCAGCAGCCTCGGACAGGGAGGACCCCTCCACTTT.

This clonotype has a handful of counts. This sequence may be a read error, since a much larger clone differs from it by one base. This chain connects TRBV13 to TRBJ2-7, with no clear D. The germline CDR1 and CDR2 sequences are PRHDT and FYEKMQ (reference sequence). The CDR3 has 16 amino acids. In DNA, the CDR3 is TGTGCCAACAGCCCAGAATGGGGTCCCACGTCAAGCGAGCAGTACTTC. The encoded protein is CANSPEWGPTSSEQYF.

Relative to its sample, this clonotype is medium-sized. This chain uses TRBV7-8 with TRBJ2-7; D not resolved. V was cut by 2 bases and J by 4 bases, with 3 bases left in between. Germline-derived CDR1 and CDR2 are SGHVS and FQNEAQ. The CDR3 loop spans 11 amino acids. The CDR3 is CASSLTYEQYF. The CDR3 DNA sequence: TGTGCCAGCAGCTTAACGTACGAGCAGTACTTC.

As regards this clonotype: Just one base apart from a much larger clone, this may be a read error. Here the CDR3 omits its conserved ending phenylalanine or tryptophan, so a read error is the likely source. The J gene is TRBJ1-4, the V gene TRBV4-1, with D maybe TRBD1 (6 bases). This CDR3 comprises 14 residues. V was trimmed by 3 bases and J by 7 bases, leaving 12 bases between them. Germline values: CDR1 MGHRA, CDR2 YSYEKL. The CDR3 DNA follows: TGCGCCAGCAGCCAGAGGGGGATAGGTGAAAAACTGTTTGTT. Translated, it gives CASSQRGIGEKLFV.

This clonotype has only a few counts. CDR3: CSANPGQMNTEAFF. The CDR3 DNA reads as TGCAGTGCTAATCCCGGACAGATGAACACTGAAGCTTTCTTT. The chain carries TRBV20-1 and TRBJ1-1; tentatively, D is TRBD1 (6 bases). The CDR3 has 14 amino acids. Trimming left V 4 bases short and J 0 bases short, with 12 bases between. CDR1 is DFQATT and CDR2 is SNEGSKA in the germline V gene (reference sequence).

The chain recombines TRBV11-1 with TRBJ1-6; D unresolved. This CDR3 has 16 residues. Germline-derived CDR1 and CDR2 are SGHAT and FQDESV (reference sequence). V was cut by 6 bases and J by 7 bases, with 19 bases left in between. For the CDR3, the DNA is TGTGCCAGCAGTCCTAGCGGCGGATCCGTAAATTCACCCCTCCACTTT. This sequence encodes CASSPSGGSVNSPLHF.

The chain links TRBV5-1 to TRBJ2-1; 9 nucleotides agree with TRBD1. V shed 0 bases and J 7 bases; nucleotides not matched to a gene: 5. CDR3 size: 15 residues. Germline V gene sequence: CDR1 SGHRS, CDR2 YFSETQ. The CDR3 loop reads CASSLGDRAPNEQFF. The CDR3, as DNA: TGCGCCAGCAGCTTGGGGGACAGGGCGCCTAATGAGCAGTTCTTC.

In the case of this clonotype: The junction and the germline gene differ at one end; a read error may be behind it. The V call is TRBV7-2, the J call TRBJ2-3; D not certain. This CDR3 spans 8 amino acids. CDR1 is SGHTA and CDR2 is FQGNSA in the germline V gene. The CDR3 sequence: CVSSLGHF. The CDR3 bases are TGTGTCAGCAGCTTAGGACATTTT.

This clonotype was counted many times. The rearrangement joins TRBV5-1 to TRBJ1-1; the match to TRBD1 covers 9 bases. CDR1 is SGHRS, CDR2 YFSETQ, per germline. After removal of 4 bases from V and 1 base from J, the junction contained 5 bases not matched to a gene. The CDR3 extends over 15 amino acids. The CDR3 is CASSLDRGTNTEAFF. The CDR3 nucleotides are TGCGCCAGCAGCCTAGACAGGGGGACGAACACTGAAGCTTTCTTT.

This clonotype has a count of ten or more. CDR3 DNA: TGTGCCAGCAGATCAGACAGCTATAGCAATCAGCCCCAGCATTTT. Translated: CASRSDSYSNQPQHF. This rearrangement joins TRBV12-3 or TRBV12-4 to TRBJ1-5; D is perhaps TRBD1 (5 bases). The V and J ends lost 6 bases and 0 bases respectively, with 12 bases between them. CDR3 size: 15 residues.

V and J are TRBV2 and TRBJ2-7; D tentatively fits TRBD1 or TRBD2 (5 bases each). Trimming cost V 5 bases and J 2 bases, with 10 bases left between them. The V gene's germline CDR1 is SNHLY and CDR2 FYNNEI. CDR3 length equals 13 residues. The DNA of the CDR3 is TGTGCCAGCAGTCACCGGGACCCCTACGAGCAGTACGTC. Translation: CASSHRDPYEQYV.